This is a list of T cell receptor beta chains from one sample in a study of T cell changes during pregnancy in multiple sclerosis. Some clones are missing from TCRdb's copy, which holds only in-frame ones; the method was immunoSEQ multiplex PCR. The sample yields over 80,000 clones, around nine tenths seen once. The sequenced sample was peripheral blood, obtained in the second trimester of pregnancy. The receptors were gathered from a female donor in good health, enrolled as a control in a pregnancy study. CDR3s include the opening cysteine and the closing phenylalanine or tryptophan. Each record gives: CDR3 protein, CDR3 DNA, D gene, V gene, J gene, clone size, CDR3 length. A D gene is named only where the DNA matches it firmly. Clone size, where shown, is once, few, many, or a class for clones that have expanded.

CDR3 protein: CASSLERNSPLHF
CDR3 DNA: TGTGCCAGCAGTCTGGAGAGAAATTCACCCCTCCACTTT
D gene: -
V gene: TRBV27
J gene: TRBJ1-6
clone size: -
CDR3 length: 13

CDR3 protein: CASSPTDRGKLFF
CDR3 DNA: TGTGCTAGCAGCCCCACGGACAGGGGAAAACTGTTTTTT
D gene: TRBD1
V gene: TRBV7-7
J gene: TRBJ1-4
clone size: -
CDR3 length: 13

CDR3 protein: CASTARADTQYF
CDR3 DNA: TGTGCCAGCACCGCTCGCGCAGATACGCAGTATTTT
D gene: -
V gene: TRBV2
J gene: TRBJ2-3
clone size: -
CDR3 length: 12

CDR3 protein: CASSLLGARGSSGNTIYF
CDR3 DNA: TGTGCCAGCAGCTTACTGGGGGCCCGTGGAAGTAGTGGAAACACCATATATTTT
D gene: -
V gene: TRBV7-9
J gene: TRBJ1-3
clone size: -
CDR3 length: 18

CDR3 protein: CASRDRPYQETQYF
CDR3 DNA: TGTGCCAGTAGGGACAGACCGTACCAAGAGACCCAGTACTTC
D gene: -
V gene: TRBV19
J gene: TRBJ2-5
clone size: -
CDR3 length: 14

CDR3 protein: CAISEGQDNQPQHF
CDR3 DNA: TGTGCCATCAGTGAGGGACAGGATAATCAGCCCCAGCATTTT
D gene: TRBD1
V gene: TRBV10-3
J gene: TRBJ1-5
clone size: -
CDR3 length: 14

CDR3 protein: CASSSTGQQHFIYGYTF
CDR3 DNA: TGTGCCAGCAGCTCAACCGGACAGCAACACTTCATCTATGGCTACACCTTC
D gene: -
V gene: TRBV5-5
J gene: TRBJ1-2
clone size: -
CDR3 length: 17

CDR3 protein: CASSLTENTEAFF
CDR3 DNA: TGTGCCAGCAGTTTGACAGAAAACACTGAAGCTTTCTTT
D gene: -
V gene: TRBV6-5
J gene: TRBJ1-1
clone size: -
CDR3 length: 13

CDR3 protein: CASSGQGYGYTF
CDR3 DNA: TGTGCCAGCAGTGGACAGGGATATGGCTACACCTTC
D gene: TRBD1
V gene: TRBV28
J gene: TRBJ1-2
clone size: -
CDR3 length: 12

CDR3 protein: CASSQGSQSRSPLHF
CDR3 DNA: TGCGCCAGCAGCCAAGGATCACAGAGCAGGTCACCCCTCCACTTT
D gene: -
V gene: TRBV4-3
J gene: TRBJ1-6
clone size: -
CDR3 length: 15

CDR3 protein: CASSTQSTGGPEQYF
CDR3 DNA: TGTGCCAGCAGTACTCAGTCGACAGGGGGCCCCGAGCAGTACTTC
D gene: TRBD1
V gene: TRBV6-5
J gene: TRBJ2-7
clone size: -
CDR3 length: 15

CDR3 protein: CASSDGTGGSTEAFF
CDR3 DNA: TGTGCCAGCAGTGACGGGACAGGGGGCTCCACTGAAGCTTTCTTT
D gene: TRBD1
V gene: TRBV6-4
J gene: TRBJ1-1
clone size: -
CDR3 length: 15

CDR3 protein: CASSFKETQYF
CDR3 DNA: TGTGCCAGCAGTTTCAAAGAGACCCAGTACTTC
D gene: -
V gene: TRBV28
J gene: TRBJ2-5
clone size: -
CDR3 length: 11

CDR3 protein: CASSLSRLETQYF
CDR3 DNA: TGTGCCAGCAGCTTGTCTAGGTTGGAGACCCAGTACTTC
D gene: -
V gene: TRBV7-2
J gene: TRBJ2-5
clone size: -
CDR3 length: 13

CDR3 protein: CASSEGTGGSYEQYF
CDR3 DNA: TGTGCCAGCAGTGAAGGGACAGGGGGCTCCTACGAGCAGTACTTC
D gene: TRBD1
V gene: TRBV6-1
J gene: TRBJ2-7
clone size: -
CDR3 length: 15

CDR3 protein: CASSQGTGNSPLHF
CDR3 DNA: TGTGCCAGCAGCCAAGGGACAGGGAATTCACCCCTCCACTTT
D gene: TRBD1
V gene: TRBV14
J gene: TRBJ1-6
clone size: -
CDR3 length: 14

CDR3 protein: CASSLGPPRGNIQYF
CDR3 DNA: TGTGCCAGCAGCTTGGGACCGCCTCGGGGAAACATTCAGTACTTC
D gene: -
V gene: TRBV5-4
J gene: TRBJ2-4
clone size: -
CDR3 length: 15

CDR3 protein: CASSLGQGWEPQHF
CDR3 DNA: TGTGCCAGCAGCTTAGGCCAGGGGTGGGAGCCCCAGCATTTT
D gene: -
V gene: TRBV7-2
J gene: TRBJ1-5
clone size: -
CDR3 length: 14

CDR3 protein: CATTTNEKLFF
CDR3 DNA: TGTGCCACCACAACTAATGAAAAACTGTTTTTT
D gene: -
V gene: TRBV28
J gene: TRBJ1-4
clone size: -
CDR3 length: 11

CDR3 protein: CASSRDRGTEAFF
CDR3 DNA: TGTGCCAGCAGCCGGGACAGGGGCACTGAAGCTTTCTTT
D gene: TRBD1
V gene: TRBV7-9
J gene: TRBJ1-1
clone size: -
CDR3 length: 13

CDR3 protein: CASSARGGGTSGYNEQFF
CDR3 DNA: TGTGCCAGCAGCGCTCGGGGAGGGGGGACTAGCGGCTACAATGAGCAGTTCTTC
D gene: TRBD2
V gene: TRBV9
J gene: TRBJ2-1
clone size: few
CDR3 length: 18

CDR3 protein: CASSNPTGGGYGYTF
CDR3 DNA: TGTGCCAGCAGTAATCCGACAGGGGGGGGCTATGGCTACACCTTC
D gene: TRBD1
V gene: TRBV6-5
J gene: TRBJ1-2
clone size: -
CDR3 length: 15

CDR3 protein: CASSLYGTTNYEQYF
CDR3 DNA: TGTGCCAGCAGCTTATACGGGACTACTAATTACGAGCAGTACTTC
D gene: TRBD2
V gene: TRBV11-3
J gene: TRBJ2-7
clone size: -
CDR3 length: 15

CDR3 protein: CSVGRGVEVYGYTF
CDR3 DNA: TGCAGCGTTGGGCGTGGGGTGGAGGTCTATGGCTACACCTTC
D gene: -
V gene: TRBV29-1
J gene: TRBJ1-2
clone size: -
CDR3 length: 14

CDR3 protein: CASSFPGPSGAISYEQYF
CDR3 DNA: TGTGCCAGCAGCTTCCCGGGCCCTAGCGGGGCGATCTCCTACGAGCAGTACTTC
D gene: TRBD2
V gene: TRBV7-9
J gene: TRBJ2-7
clone size: once
CDR3 length: 18

CDR3 protein: CASSYQGDYGYTF
CDR3 DNA: TGTGCCAGCAGTTATCAGGGGGACTATGGCTACACCTTC
D gene: TRBD1
V gene: TRBV6-6
J gene: TRBJ1-2
clone size: -
CDR3 length: 13

CDR3 protein: CASSLVSTTGDTQYF
CDR3 DNA: TGTGCCAGCAGCTTAGTCAGTACAACGGGAGATACGCAGTATTTT
D gene: -
V gene: TRBV7-2
J gene: TRBJ2-3
clone size: -
CDR3 length: 15

CDR3 protein: CASSPGTGGPQPQHF
CDR3 DNA: TGTGCCAGCTCACCGGGGACAGGGGGCCCTCAGCCCCAGCATTTT
D gene: TRBD1
V gene: TRBV18
J gene: TRBJ1-5
clone size: -
CDR3 length: 15

CDR3 protein: CASSLNQGSSVGELFF
CDR3 DNA: TGCGCCAGCAGCTTGAACCAGGGGTCCTCGGTTGGGGAGCTGTTTTTT
D gene: -
V gene: TRBV5-1
J gene: TRBJ2-2
clone size: -
CDR3 length: 16

CDR3 protein: CASSWGRGSNSPLHF
CDR3 DNA: TGTGCCAGCAGCTGGGGAAGGGGTAGCAATTCACCCCTCCACTTT
D gene: -
V gene: TRBV7-8
J gene: TRBJ1-6
clone size: -
CDR3 length: 15

CDR3 protein: CASLMNTPGQETQYF
CDR3 DNA: TGTGCCAGCCTCATGAATACTCCGGGGCAAGAGACCCAGTACTTC
D gene: -
V gene: TRBV2
J gene: TRBJ2-5
clone size: -
CDR3 length: 15

CDR3 protein: CATSTRQGMLANEKLFF
CDR3 DNA: TGTGCCACCAGCACCCGACAGGGGATGTTAGCTAATGAAAAACTGTTTTTT
D gene: TRBD1
V gene: TRBV15
J gene: TRBJ1-4
clone size: -
CDR3 length: 17

CDR3 protein: CASSGGVGGGARETQYF
CDR3 DNA: TGCGCCAGCAGCGGGGGTGTTGGCGGGGGGGCCAGAGAGACCCAGTACTTC
D gene: TRBD2
V gene: TRBV5-1
J gene: TRBJ2-5
clone size: -
CDR3 length: 17

CDR3 protein: CASSLDSTAGELFF
CDR3 DNA: TGTGCCAGCAGCTTAGATAGCACCGCCGGGGAGCTGTTTTTT
D gene: -
V gene: TRBV11-3
J gene: TRBJ2-2
clone size: -
CDR3 length: 14

CDR3 protein: CASSDDRVGTEAFF
CDR3 DNA: TGTGCCAGCAGTGACGACAGGGTAGGCACTGAAGCTTTCTTT
D gene: TRBD1
V gene: TRBV6-4
J gene: TRBJ1-1
clone size: -
CDR3 length: 14

CDR3 protein: CASSLVGHLNTGELFF
CDR3 DNA: TGTGCCAGCAGCTTAGTGGGACACCTGAACACCGGGGAGCTGTTTTTT
D gene: -
V gene: TRBV7-8
J gene: TRBJ2-2
clone size: -
CDR3 length: 16

CDR3 protein: CSARFSSGYTF
CDR3 DNA: TGCAGTGCTAGATTTTCTTCCGGCTACACCTTC
D gene: -
V gene: TRBV20-1
J gene: TRBJ1-2
clone size: -
CDR3 length: 11

CDR3 protein: CASSWTANTGELFF
CDR3 DNA: TGTGCCAGCTCTTGGACAGCGAACACCGGGGAGCTGTTTTTT
D gene: -
V gene: TRBV18
J gene: TRBJ2-2
clone size: -
CDR3 length: 14

CDR3 protein: CASSVGPGVADTQYF
CDR3 DNA: TGTGCCAGCAGCGTAGGCCCGGGAGTAGCAGATACGCAGTATTTT
D gene: -
V gene: TRBV9
J gene: TRBJ2-3
clone size: -
CDR3 length: 15

CDR3 protein: CASSLAGPENTEAFF
CDR3 DNA: TGTGCCAGCAGTTTAGCGGGACCGGAAAACACTGAAGCTTTCTTT
D gene: -
V gene: TRBV28
J gene: TRBJ1-1
clone size: -
CDR3 length: 15

CDR3 protein: CSVEGGTANYGYTF
CDR3 DNA: TGCAGCGTTGAAGGGGGGACAGCAAACTATGGCTACACCTTC
D gene: TRBD1
V gene: TRBV29-1
J gene: TRBJ1-2
clone size: -
CDR3 length: 14

CDR3 protein: CASSPKQERFNQPQHF
CDR3 DNA: TGTGCCAGCTCACCAAAACAGGAACGGTTCAATCAGCCCCAGCATTTT
D gene: -
V gene: TRBV18
J gene: TRBJ1-5
clone size: -
CDR3 length: 16

CDR3 protein: CASSKLPGQVNEQFF
CDR3 DNA: TGTGCCAGCAGTAAACTACCGGGACAGGTCAATGAGCAGTTCTTC
D gene: TRBD1
V gene: TRBV6-1
J gene: TRBJ2-1
clone size: -
CDR3 length: 15

CDR3 protein: CASSLEGLAGETQYF
CDR3 DNA: TGCGCCAGCAGCTTGGAAGGACTAGCGGGGGAGACCCAGTACTTC
D gene: TRBD2
V gene: TRBV5-1
J gene: TRBJ2-5
clone size: -
CDR3 length: 15

CDR3 protein: CASSFEGRGPEKLFF
CDR3 DNA: TGTGCCAGCAGCTTCGAGGGGAGGGGCCCTGAAAAACTGTTTTTT
D gene: -
V gene: TRBV5-6
J gene: TRBJ1-4
clone size: once
CDR3 length: 15

CDR3 protein: CASSLVGDTIYF
CDR3 DNA: TGTGCCAGCAGCCTCGTCGGGGACACCATATATTTT
D gene: -
V gene: TRBV11-2
J gene: TRBJ1-3
clone size: -
CDR3 length: 12

CDR3 protein: CAAVGTEAFF
CDR3 DNA: TGTGCTGCGGTGGGCACTGAAGCTTTCTTT
D gene: -
V gene: TRBV21-1
J gene: TRBJ1-1
clone size: -
CDR3 length: 10

CDR3 protein: CAISDPGGATHEQFF
CDR3 DNA: TGTGCCATCAGTGACCCCGGGGGGGCGACCCATGAGCAGTTCTTC
D gene: TRBD2
V gene: TRBV10-3
J gene: TRBJ2-1
clone size: -
CDR3 length: 15

CDR3 protein: CASSPDSSSYEQYF
CDR3 DNA: TGTGCCAGCAGCCCTGACTCAAGCTCCTACGAGCAGTACTTC
D gene: -
V gene: TRBV9
J gene: TRBJ2-7
clone size: -
CDR3 length: 14

CDR3 protein: CASSTREALGPLHF
CDR3 DNA: TGTGCCAGCAGTACTAGGGAGGCCTTGGGGCCCCTCCACTTT
D gene: -
V gene: TRBV6-4
J gene: TRBJ1-6
clone size: -
CDR3 length: 14

CDR3 protein: CAISGAGMNTEAFF
CDR3 DNA: TGTGCCATCAGTGGAGCAGGGATGAACACTGAAGCTTTCTTT
D gene: -
V gene: TRBV10-3
J gene: TRBJ1-1
clone size: -
CDR3 length: 14

CDR3 protein: CASSPTTGGDNEQFF
CDR3 DNA: TGTGCCAGCTCACCGACTACAGGGGGAGACAATGAGCAGTTCTTC
D gene: TRBD1
V gene: TRBV18
J gene: TRBJ2-1
clone size: -
CDR3 length: 15

CDR3 protein: CASSATSGRGNEQFF
CDR3 DNA: TGTGCCAGCAGCGCCACTAGCGGGAGAGGTAATGAGCAGTTCTTC
D gene: TRBD2
V gene: TRBV9
J gene: TRBJ2-1
clone size: few
CDR3 length: 15

CDR3 protein: CASSQDRTGTYEQYF
CDR3 DNA: TGTGCCAGCAGCCAAGACAGGACAGGGACTTACGAGCAGTACTTC
D gene: TRBD1
V gene: TRBV14
J gene: TRBJ2-7
clone size: -
CDR3 length: 15

CDR3 protein: CASSRDRDSYEQYF
CDR3 DNA: TGTGCCAGTAGTAGGGACAGGGACTCCTACGAGCAGTACTTC
D gene: TRBD1
V gene: TRBV19
J gene: TRBJ2-7
clone size: once
CDR3 length: 14

CDR3 protein: CASSARQGAEGYTF
CDR3 DNA: TGTGCCAGCAGCGCACGACAGGGGGCGGAGGGCTACACCTTC
D gene: TRBD1
V gene: TRBV11-2
J gene: TRBJ1-2
clone size: -
CDR3 length: 14

CDR3 protein: CASSSRGKRDTEAFF
CDR3 DNA: TGCGCCAGCAGCTCCCGGGGGAAACGGGACACTGAAGCTTTCTTT
D gene: -
V gene: TRBV5-1
J gene: TRBJ1-1
clone size: -
CDR3 length: 15

CDR3 protein: CSARDRVGTGELFF
CDR3 DNA: TGCAGCGCTAGGGACAGGGTAGGGACCGGGGAGCTGTTTTTT
D gene: TRBD1
V gene: TRBV29-1
J gene: TRBJ2-2
clone size: -
CDR3 length: 14

CDR3 protein: CASSFSPSSYNSPLHF
CDR3 DNA: TGTGCCAGCAGCTTCTCCCCGAGCTCCTATAATTCACCCCTCCACTTT
D gene: -
V gene: TRBV7-2
J gene: TRBJ1-6
clone size: -
CDR3 length: 16